This TCR beta chain was observed in a study of T cell responses to AZD1222 COVID-19 vaccine. Study details: The study pooled second doses at about 4 or about 12 weeks. Notes on the study in general: Among spike-specific TCRs, nearly half reportedly target unmutated variant regions.

The method was immunoSEQ multiplex PCR; TCRdb's version includes in-frame clones alone and lacks a portion of them. The data hold 100,000 to 150,000 clones, with 89% observed a single time. This CDR3 has 16 amino acids. Germline V gives CDR1 MRHNA, CDR2 SNTAGT. V shed 2 bases and J 8 bases; nucleotides not matched to a gene: 12. With regard to this clone: The antigen remains undetermined.

Sequenced material: peripheral blood, taken on day 0 of AZD1222 vaccination. The V call is TRBV6-4, the J call TRBJ2-1; 7 bases match TRBD2. The sequence came from an adult in good health. The CDR3 region has the DNA TGTGCCAGCAGTGACGGTGTGGGAGGGCCCTCGGATGAGCAGTTCTTC. Its protein product is CASSDGVGGPSDEQFF.